Shown below are 28 T cell receptor beta chains from a single sample sequenced in a study of T cell repertoires in cytomegalovirus infection. TCRdb re-derived calls from the reads in MiXCR, one entry per CDR3 protein. The data show around 78,000 distinct CDR3 sequences, about 24% seen once. The antigens of these receptors remain unknown. Sequences were derived from CD8+ T cells from cultured PBMCs, sampled from culture after CMV antigen stimulation. The source of these receptors is a human donor in good health (CMV status not recorded). Some clones in this sample may be carry-over from other donors' samples.

In its sample, this clonotype was seen many times. The genes are TRBV7-2 and TRBJ2-1, with no clear D. Trimming cost V 1 base and J 6 bases, with 7 bases left between them. The germline CDR1 and CDR2 sequences are SGHTA and FQGNSA. The CDR3 is made up of 13 amino acids. CDR3 DNA sequence: TGTGCCAGCAGCTTAGACAGCTTCAATGAGCAGTTCTTC. It specifies CASSLDSFNEQFF.

The rearrangement joins TRBV20-1 to TRBJ1-5, with D hard to call. The CDR3 is 14 residues long. The germline V gene encodes CDR1 DFQATT and CDR2 SNEGSKA (reference sequence). Trimming took 5 bases from V and 2 from J, leaving 13 bases between them. The CDR3 DNA sequence: TGCAGTGCTTGGGCCCAGTCTGGCAATCAGCCCCAGCATTTT. Translated, it gives CSAWAQSGNQPQHF.

This clonotype has a count of ten or more. V is TRBV5-1 and J is TRBJ2-7; D unresolved. Germline V gene sequence: CDR1 SGHRS, CDR2 YFSETQ. The CDR3 is made up of 16 amino acids. Trimming removed 0 bases at V and 0 bases at J, with 13 bases between. In nucleotides, the CDR3 is TGCGCCAGCAGCTTGGCCGGTGTCTCCAACTCCTACGAGCAGTACTTC. This encodes CASSLAGVSNSYEQYF.

There are a few counts of this clonotype. V usage is TRBV4-3 and J usage is TRBJ2-7; 7 positions match TRBD1. Trimming at V came to 4 bases and at J to 2 bases, leaving 5 bases not matched to a gene. In germline, CDR1 is LGHNA, CDR2 YSLEER. The CDR3 length is 14 residues. CDR3 loop: CASSPRTGPYEQYF. Written as DNA, the CDR3 is TGCGCCAGCAGCCCACGGACAGGCCCCTACGAGCAGTACTTC.

This clonotype has a handful of counts. The chain has TRBV28 and TRBJ2-1; 7 bases align to TRBD1. The CDR3 is 15 residues long. Germline loops: CDR1 MDHEN, CDR2 SYDVKM. V dropped 5 bases and J dropped 6; count of bases not matched to a gene: 10. This CDR3 reads CASSPSGQPFNEQFF. Here the CDR3 DNA reads TGTGCCAGCAGTCCTTCGGGACAGCCTTTCAATGAGCAGTTCTTC.

This clonotype was seen a few times. The chain uses TRBV19 and TRBJ2-7; TRBD1 matches at 9 bases. Looked up from germline, CDR1 is LNHDA and CDR2 is SQIVND (reference sequence). The CDR3 contains 16 residues. Trimming at V came to 3 bases and at J to 4 bases, leaving 10 bases not matched to a gene. CDR3 nucleotide sequence: TGTGCCAGTAGTATTTTTTTCGGGACAGGGTCTTACGAGCAGTACTTC. This translates into CASSIFFGTGSYEQYF.

Ten or more counts support this clonotype. V gene TRBV4-2 combines with J gene TRBJ1-5; D is uncertain. The CDR3 sequence is 14 residues long. The germline V and J ends were trimmed by 4 bases and 3 bases, with 10 bases remaining between them. Germline CDR1 reads LGHNA; CDR2 reads YNFKEQ. For the CDR3, the DNA is TGTGCCAGCAGCCTAGAGGAACCCAATCAGCCCCAGCATTTT. Protein sequence: CASSLEEPNQPQHF.

The chain joins TRBV6-5 to TRBJ2-1, with 9 bases aligning to TRBD2. V was pared by 0 bases and J by 9 bases, with 6 bases of the junction left unmatched. This CDR3 has 15 amino acids. Germline V lookup: CDR1 MNHEY, CDR2 SVGAGI. The CDR3 DNA follows: TGTGCCAGCAGTTACTCTGCGGGAGGGCGAAGTGAGCAGTTCTTC. Protein product: CASSYSAGGRSEQFF.

This clonotype was picked up a small number of times. One end of the junction varies from germline; a read error may be responsible. The chain recombines TRBV7-9 with TRBJ2-2; 9 bases line up with TRBD2. This CDR3 is built from 18 residues. Germline assignment: CDR1 SEHNR and CDR2 FQNEAQ (reference sequence). The CDR3 reads CASRLGLAGSANTGELFF. CDR3 nucleotide sequence: TGTGCCAGCCGCTTGGGTCTAGCGGGATCCGCGAACACCGGGGAGCTGTTTTTT.

This clonotype came up a few times. The V gene is TRBV30, the J gene TRBJ1-2; D might be TRBD1 (6 bases). This CDR3 contains 11 residues. The V gene's germline CDR1 is GTSNPN and CDR2 SVGIG (reference sequence). V lost 7 bases to trimming and J lost 6 bases, with 12 bases between them. CDR3 region: CASDQGHGYTF. For the CDR3, the DNA is TGTGCCTCGGACCAGGGGCATGGCTACACCTTC.

This clonotype was seen repeatedly, ten times or more. The V and J genes are TRBV11-2 and TRBJ2-3; 8 positions agree with TRBD1. Germline V CDR1 and CDR2: SGHAT, FQNNGV. The CDR3 is 17 amino acids. Germline trimming cut 5 bases from V and 4 bases from J; bases unmatched to any gene: 14. The CDR3 nucleotides read TGTGCCAGCAGCCAGAGACGGCCGGACAGGGCCCCAGATACGCAGTATTTT. Encoded protein: CASSQRRPDRAPDTQYF.

This sequence joins TRBV6-1 and TRBJ2-1; either TRBD1 or TRBD2 may supply D (5 bases each). There are 14 residues in the CDR3. Germline CDR1 is MNHNS and CDR2 is SASEGT. Trimming stripped 2 bases from V and 8 bases from J, with 13 bases between. The DNA of the CDR3 is TGTGCCAGCAGTGAAATACTAGGGGCCCATGAGCAGTTCTTC. It translates to CASSEILGAHEQFF.

This clonotype was observed many times. The rearrangement uses TRBV20-1 and TRBJ1-2, with TRBD1 matching over 9 bases. J gave up 3 bases and V 5 bases, and 4 bases lay outside the gene matches. Germline lookup yields CDR1 DFQATT and CDR2 SNEGSKA (reference sequence). The CDR3 covers 13 residues. The CDR3, as DNA: TGCAGTGCTTGGGACAGGGACTACTATGGCTACACCTTC. Translated, it gives CSAWDRDYYGYTF.

With regard to this clonotype: One end of the junction fails to match germline, which may point to a read error. The V and J genes are TRBV7-6 and TRBJ2-7; no clear D gene. In germline, CDR1 is SGHVS, CDR2 FNYEAQ. CDR3 length: 13 amino acids. DNA for the CDR3: TGTGCCAGCAGCTTAGACAAAGGCTCCGAGAAGTACTTC. It is translated as CASSLDKGSEKYF.

The chain couples TRBV7-9 to TRBJ1-5; D may be TRBD1 (5 bases). Deletions cut 4 bases from V and 4 bases from J, with 8 bases between. Germline loops: CDR1 SEHNR, CDR2 FQNEAQ (reference sequence). The CDR3 consists of 13 residues. The CDR3 nucleotides are TGTGCCAGCAGCTCCACAGGTAATCAGCCCCAGCATTTT. This sequence encodes CASSSTGNQPQHF.

The chain combines TRBV11-2 with TRBJ2-7, with D unresolved. Deletions cut 5 bases from V and 4 bases from J, with 12 bases between. The CDR3 has 13 amino acids. Looked up from germline, CDR1 is SGHAT and CDR2 is FQNNGV. CDR3 sequence (DNA): TGTGCCAGCAGCCTAGGGAAGGTTTACGAGCAGTACTTC. Translation gives CASSLGKVYEQYF.

The chain joins TRBV2 to TRBJ1-5, with 10 nucleotides matching TRBD1. Germline CDR1 and CDR2: SNHLY and FYNNEI. The CDR3 has 18 residues. Trimming cost V 0 bases and J 8 bases; bases outside gene matches: 13. The CDR3 nucleotides read TGTGCCAGCAGTGAAGCGCTTCACCGCTCCGGGACAGGGGAGCCCCAGCATTTT. It translates to CASSEALHRSGTGEPQHF.

This clonotype was counted at least ten times. J is TRBJ2-7 and V is TRBV7-9; 9 positions match TRBD1. Per germline, CDR1 SEHNR and CDR2 FQNEAQ (reference sequence). The CDR3 runs 20 residues. V shed 3 bases, J shed 3 bases, and the junction held 21 bases outside the gene matches. CDR3 loop: CASSFRSTGQGPRLVYEQYF. In nucleotides, the CDR3 is TGTGCCAGCAGCTTTAGGAGTACGGGACAGGGTCCAAGGCTGGTCTACGAGCAGTACTTC.

This chain joins TRBV25-1 and TRBJ2-1; TRBD2 aligns across 11 bases. Per the germline V gene, CDR1 is MGHDK and CDR2 is SYGVNS. The V segment lost 8 bases and the J segment 2 bases; nucleotides outside the gene matches: 14. The CDR3 loop spans 18 amino acids. The CDR3 DNA reads as TGTGCCAGCTCCCAGATTTCAACTAGCGGGGGACCCTACAATGAGCAGTTCTTC. Encoded protein: CASSQISTSGGPYNEQFF.

The chain employs TRBV27 and TRBJ2-7; 9 bases align to TRBD2. Germline values: CDR1 MNHEY, CDR2 SMNVEV (reference sequence). The CDR3 loop spans 17 amino acids. V gave up 4 bases and J gave up 0 bases; unmatched junction bases: 10. Written as DNA, the CDR3 is TGTGCCAGCAGTTATAGTGGGGCGGGAGGGCCCTCCTACGAGCAGTACTTC. Protein: CASSYSGAGGPSYEQYF.

This clonotype came up a few times. The gene calls are TRBV12-3 or TRBV12-4 and TRBJ1-6; the D is unclear. CDR3 size: 14 residues. V lost 3 bases and J lost 7, with 10 bases in between. The CDR3 sequence: CASSFQEVNSPLHF. The CDR3 nucleotides are TGTGCCAGCAGTTTCCAAGAAGTGAATTCACCCCTCCACTTT.

In this sample, this clonotype turned up many times. V and J are TRBV27 and TRBJ2-3; the D gene is possibly TRBD2 (6 bases). The germline gives CDR1 MNHEY, CDR2 SMNVEV (reference sequence). The CDR3 has 16 residues. V lost 8 bases, J lost 0 bases, and 18 bases lay in between. DNA for the CDR3: TGTGCCAGCGCCCGGGAACTAGCAGCTAGCACAGATACGCAGTATTTT. Its translation: CASARELAASTDTQYF.

This clonotype was observed a handful of times. The rearrangement links TRBV7-9 to TRBJ2-2; 8 bases are shared with TRBD2. V was pared by 2 bases and J by 5 bases, with 7 bases of the junction left unmatched. Germline loops: CDR1 SEHNR, CDR2 FQNEAQ (reference sequence). This CDR3 is 16 amino acids long. The CDR3 is CASSLTGGPRTGELFF. In DNA form, the CDR3 reads TGTGCCAGCAGCTTAACGGGAGGGCCTAGGACCGGGGAGCTGTTTTTT.

The sample holds many counts of this clonotype. This chain uses TRBV7-6 with TRBJ2-1; 7 bases agree with TRBD1. J was trimmed by 6 bases and V by 1 base; bases with no gene match: 6. The germline V gene encodes CDR1 SGHVS and CDR2 FNYEAQ. CDR3 size: 15 residues. Here the CDR3 reads CASSLEEGARNEQFF. DNA of the CDR3: TGTGCCAGCAGCTTAGAAGAGGGGGCCCGCAATGAGCAGTTCTTC.

This clonotype was counted at least ten times. The J gene is TRBJ2-3, the V gene TRBV7-2; a possible D gene is TRBD2 (7 bases). V was shortened by 4 bases and J by 2 bases, with 16 bases between the two germline ends. The CDR3 is 16 residues long. Germline CDR1 SGHTA, CDR2 FQGNSA. The CDR3 DNA is TGTGCCAGCAGCTCTACTGATCGGGGGGCCACAGATACGCAGTATTTT. Translated: CASSSTDRGATDTQYF. Complete variable domain (other parts from reference TRBV7-2 and TRBJ2-3): GAGVSQSPSNKVTEKGKDVELRCDPISGHTALYWYRQSLGQGLEFLIYFQGNSAPDKSGLPSDRFSAERTGGSVSTLTIQRTQQEDSAVYLCASSSTDRGATDTQYFGPGTRLTVL.

In this sample, this clonotype turned up a few times. The rearrangement uses TRBV7-9 and TRBJ2-3; D call uncertain. CDR1 is SEHNR and CDR2 is FQNEAQ in the germline V gene (reference sequence). The CDR3 sequence is 14 residues long. The V end was cut by 2 bases, the J end by 0 bases, with 6 bases between. The CDR3 DNA sequence: TGTGCCAGCAGCTTAATAACGAGCACAGATACGCAGTATTTT. This encodes CASSLITSTDTQYF. Combining the CDR3 with reference TRBV7-9 and TRBJ2-3 gives the whole variable domain DTGVSQNPRHKITKRGQNVTFRCDPISEHNRLYWYRQTLGQGPEFLTYFQNEAQLEKSRLLSDRFSAERPKGSFSTLEIQRTEQGDSAMYLCASSLITSTDTQYFGPGTRLTVL.

The V gene is TRBV19, the J gene TRBJ2-3, with 8 bases fitting TRBD2. This CDR3 contains 15 residues. Germline V gene data show CDR1 as LNHDA and CDR2 as SQIVND (reference sequence). V trimming: 4 bases; J trimming: 1 base; junction bases outside the gene matches: 4. CDR3 sequence (DNA): TGTGCCAGTAGTAGCGGGGGGTCTGGCACAGATACGCAGTATTTT. Amino acid sequence: CASSSGGSGTDTQYF.

The rearrangement links TRBV4-3 to TRBJ1-1; unclear D gene. V was clipped by 0 bases and J by 0 bases, with 11 bases between them. CDR3 length equals 16 residues. From germline, CDR1 is LGHNA and CDR2 YSLEER. CDR3 amino acids: CASSQDYGGMNTEAFF. CDR3 sequence (DNA): TGCGCCAGCAGCCAAGACTACGGAGGGATGAACACTGAAGCTTTCTTT.